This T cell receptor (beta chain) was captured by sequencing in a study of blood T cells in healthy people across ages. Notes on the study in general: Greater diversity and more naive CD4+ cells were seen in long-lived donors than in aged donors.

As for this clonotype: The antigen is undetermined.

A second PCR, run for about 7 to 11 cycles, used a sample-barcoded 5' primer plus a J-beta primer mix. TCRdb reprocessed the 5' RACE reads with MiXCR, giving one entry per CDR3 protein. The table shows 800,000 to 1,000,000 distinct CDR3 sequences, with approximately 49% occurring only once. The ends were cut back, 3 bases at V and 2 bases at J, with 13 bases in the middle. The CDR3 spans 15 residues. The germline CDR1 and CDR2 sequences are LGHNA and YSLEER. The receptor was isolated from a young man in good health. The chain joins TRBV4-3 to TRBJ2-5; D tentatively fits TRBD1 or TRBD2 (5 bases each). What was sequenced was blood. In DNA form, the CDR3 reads TGCGCCAGCAGCCAGGTGGCAGAGGGGCAAGAGACCCAGTACTTC. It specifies CASSQVAEGQETQYF.